The 25 T cell receptor beta chains below were found in one sample sequenced in a study of blood T cell repertoires in COVID-19. Profiling relied on immunoSEQ multiplex PCR, and the TCRdb table lists in-frame clones only, not all of them. Of about 150,000 clones detected, approximately 86% appear once; the ten largest clones hold less than 4.5%. The sample taken for sequencing was peripheral blood. These TCRs come from a woman aged 55 to 70 with active or convalescent COVID-19.

The chain has TRBV4-3 and TRBJ2-3; 8 bases line up with TRBD2. This CDR3 has 15 amino acids. Looked up from germline, CDR1 is LGHNA and CDR2 is YSLEER. V shed 4 bases and J 6 bases; nucleotides not matched to a gene: 9. CDR3 in amino acids: CASSRDRTSYDTQYF. The CDR3 DNA reads as TGCGCCAGCAGCCGGGACCGGACTAGCTACGATACGCAGTATTTT.

This clone was seen once. This chain joins TRBV29-1 and TRBJ2-7, with D possibly matching TRBD1 (7 bases). CDR3 length: 17 residues. CDR1 and CDR2 (germline): SQVTM, ANQGSEA. Trimming took 0 bases from V and 0 from J, leaving 18 bases between them. CDR3 sequence (DNA): TGCAGCGTTGAAGAGGGCAGGGGGGACTCTAGCTCCTACGAGCAGTACTTC. Amino acids: CSVEEGRGDSSSYEQYF.

The rearrangement uses TRBV7-3 and TRBJ1-2; the D gene is possibly TRBD1 (6 bases). The germline V gene encodes CDR1 SGHTA and CDR2 FQGTGA. V was pared by 0 bases and J by 10 bases, with 15 bases between. The CDR3 consists of 14 residues. The CDR3 loop is CASSLTVRGGSYTF. The CDR3 coding sequence is TGTGCCAGCAGCTTAACCGTCAGGGGCGGTTCCTACACCTTC. The full variable domain, rest sourced from reference TRBV7-3 and TRBJ1-2, is GAGVSQTPSNKVTEKGKYVELRCDPISGHTALYWYRQSLGQGPEFLIYFQGTGAADDSGLPNDRFFAVRPEGSVSTLKIQRTERGDSAVYLCASSLTVRGGSYTFGSGTRLTVV.

V usage is TRBV7-6 and J usage is TRBJ2-7, with a tentative D call TRBD2 (6 bases). In germline, CDR1 is SGHVS, CDR2 FNYEAQ. The CDR3 has 15 residues. V was clipped by 1 base and J by 0 bases, with 10 bases between them. DNA of the CDR3: TGTGCCAGCAGCTTAGGGGGGGAAAGCTCCTACGAGCAGTACTTC. Its protein is CASSLGGESSYEQYF.

In this sample, this clone turned up once. V is TRBV4-3 and J is TRBJ1-1; 9 positions agree with TRBD1. The CDR3 runs to 15 residues. Germline V gene data show CDR1 as LGHNA and CDR2 as YSLEER. The ends lost 1 base at V and 5 bases at J; junction bases unmatched: 5. CDR3 sequence (DNA): TGCGCCAGCAGCCAAGTGAACAGGGGGCTTACTGAAGCTTTCTTT. Translating it yields CASSQVNRGLTEAFF.

Only a few counts were recorded for this clone. The V gene is TRBV4-1, the J gene TRBJ2-6, with TRBD1 matching 10 bases. The length of the CDR3 is 18 residues. Unmatched junction bases numbered 2, after V lost 0 bases and J lost 0 bases. Germline values: CDR1 MGHRA, CDR2 YSYEKL. The chain's CDR3 is CASSQERTGGSGANVLTF. The CDR3, as DNA: TGCGCCAGCAGCCAAGAAAGGACAGGGGGCTCTGGGGCCAACGTCCTGACTTTC.

The rearrangement uses TRBV30 and TRBJ1-1; D may be TRBD1 (6 bases). Germline loops: CDR1 GTSNPN, CDR2 SVGIG (reference sequence). V was shortened by 3 bases and J by 1 base, with 9 bases between the two germline ends. The CDR3 totals 13 residues. CDR3 in DNA: TGTGCCTGGAGCGGACAGTCGAACACTGAAGCTTTCTTT. Translated: CAWSGQSNTEAFF. The variable domain in full, with the rest retrieved from reference TRBV30 and TRBJ1-1, is SQTIHQWPATLVQPVGSPLSLECTVEGTSNPNLYWYRQAAGRGLQLLFYSVGIGQISSEVPQNLSASRPQDRQFILSSKKLLLSDSGFYLCAWSGQSNTEAFFGQGTRLTVV.

This rearrangement joins TRBV10-3 to TRBJ2-3; 7 bases are a match to TRBD1. The CDR3 extends over 13 amino acids. The V segment lost 6 bases and the J segment 4 bases; nucleotides outside the gene matches: 4. In germline, CDR1 is ENHRY, CDR2 SYGVKD. In DNA form, the CDR3 reads TGTGCCATCAGCGCACAGGGGTCAGATACGCAGTATTTT. Protein sequence: CAISAQGSDTQYF.

The chain links TRBV10-3 to TRBJ1-1, with 7 bases aligning to TRBD1. The V segment lost 6 bases and the J segment 1 base; nucleotides outside the gene matches: 11. CDR1 and CDR2 (germline): ENHRY, SYGVKD. The length of the CDR3 is 16 residues. The CDR3 region is CAIRTSLRTGNTEAFF. The CDR3 region has the DNA TGTGCCATCAGGACGTCGTTGAGGACAGGGAACACTGAAGCTTTCTTT.

This clone appeared once. The chain uses TRBV19 and TRBJ1-2; D possibly corresponds to TRBD1 (5 bases). This CDR3 comprises 13 residues. The V end lost 2 bases, the J end lost 1 base, and 5 bases lay between the germline ends. CDR1 LNHDA and CDR2 SQIVND come from the germline V gene (reference sequence). The CDR3 region has the DNA TGTGCCAGTAGTATACAGGGTAACTATGGCTACACCTTC. Translated: CASSIQGNYGYTF.

The chain combines TRBV9 with TRBJ2-1, with D possibly matching TRBD1 (6 bases). The CDR3 contains 17 residues. Germline V gene sequence: CDR1 SGDLS, CDR2 YYNGEE. Trimming left V 3 bases short and J 8 bases short, with 24 bases between. CDR3 sequence: CASSAAVRGDRTHEQFF. CDR3 DNA: TGTGCCAGCAGCGCAGCAGTCAGGGGCGATCGGACTCATGAGCAGTTCTTC. Supplemented by reference TRBV9 and TRBJ2-1, the full variable domain reads DSGVTQTPKHLITATGQRVTLRCSPRSGDLSVYWYQQSLDQGLQFLIQYYNGEERAKGNILERFSAQQFPDLHSELNLSSLELGDSALYFCASSAAVRGDRTHEQFFGPGTRLTVL.

This chain joins TRBV18 and TRBJ1-1; 9 nucleotides line up with TRBD1. The germline V gene has CDR1 KGHSH and CDR2 LQKENI. V dropped 10 bases and J dropped 5; count of bases not matched to a gene: 14. The CDR3 runs 15 residues. The CDR3 protein is CATHGGNRGRTEAFF. Written as DNA, the CDR3 is TGTGCCACTCACGGTGGGAACAGGGGGCGGACTGAAGCTTTCTTT.

This chain links TRBV7-8 with TRBJ2-7; D assignment may be TRBD1 or TRBD2 (7 bases each). Trimming stripped 4 bases from V and 3 bases from J, with 16 bases between. The CDR3 has 15 amino acids. In germline, CDR1 is SGHVS, CDR2 FQNEAQ. Here the CDR3 reads CASSSAGQLSYEQYF. The CDR3 coding sequence is TGTGCCAGCAGCTCAGCGGGACAGTTAAGCTACGAGCAGTACTTC.

The chain is built from TRBV7-2 and TRBJ1-5; D is possibly TRBD1 (5 bases). The CDR3 totals 15 residues. Trimming cost V 1 base and J 6 bases, with 13 bases left between them. Germline V gene sequence: CDR1 SGHTA, CDR2 FQGNSA. CDR3 amino acids: CASSLEAGQFQPQHF. The CDR3, as DNA: TGTGCCAGCAGCTTAGAGGCAGGGCAGTTTCAGCCCCAGCATTTT.

This sequence joins TRBV4-3 and TRBJ1-2; 7 bases are shared with TRBD1. The CDR3 totals 15 residues. The germline V gene encodes CDR1 LGHNA and CDR2 YSLEER. The V gene end was trimmed by 3 bases and the J gene end by 8 bases; junction bases not matched to a gene: 12. CDR3 in amino acids: CASSQGDRADDGYTF. CDR3 DNA sequence: TGCGCCAGCAGCCAGGGTGACAGGGCGGACGACGGCTACACCTTC.

The rearrangement uses TRBV4-1 and TRBJ2-7, with D possibly matching TRBD1 (8 bases). This CDR3 comprises 15 residues. Germline V gene lookup returns CDR1 MGHRA and CDR2 YSYEKL. Trimming shortened V by 4 bases and J by 3 bases, and 16 bases separated the two germline ends. CDR3 residues: CASSPYRGGNYEQYF. For the CDR3, the DNA is TGCGCCAGCAGCCCTTACAGGGGGGGGAACTACGAGCAGTACTTC.

The chain joins TRBV5-5 to TRBJ1-1; 9 bases match TRBD1. CDR1 is SGHKS and CDR2 is YYEKEE in the germline V gene (reference sequence). J lost 5 bases, V lost 3 bases, and 8 bases had no gene match. CDR3 size: 15 residues. This CDR3 is CASSYLGQGKTEAFF. In DNA, the CDR3 is TGTGCCAGCAGCTACCTAGGACAGGGGAAGACTGAAGCTTTCTTT.

This rearrangement joins TRBV10-2 to TRBJ2-6; D unresolved. The CDR3 sequence is 13 residues long. Trimming left V 7 bases short and J 3 bases short, with 7 bases between. Germline CDR1 is WSHSY and CDR2 is SAAADI. The CDR3 spells CASTPSGANVLTF. The CDR3 bases are TGCGCCAGCACCCCTAGTGGGGCCAACGTCCTGACTTTC.

The rearrangement uses TRBV27 and TRBJ2-5; possible D gene TRBD1, 6 bases. Deletions cut 5 bases from V and 4 bases from J, with 11 bases between. Germline CDR1 reads MNHEY; CDR2 reads SMNVEV (reference sequence). The CDR3 has 13 residues. CDR3 sequence reads: CASSQQGPETQYF. The CDR3, as DNA: TGTGCCAGCAGTCAACAGGGTCCAGAGACCCAGTACTTC.

The V call is TRBV15, the J call TRBJ1-5; no definite D call. Per germline, CDR1 LNHNV and CDR2 YYDKDF (reference sequence). CDR3 size: 13 residues. Deletions cut 10 bases from V and 5 bases from J, with 15 bases between. The chain's CDR3 is CAIQRGLDQPQHF. CDR3 sequence (DNA): TGTGCCATACAGCGCGGGTTGGATCAGCCCCAGCATTTT.

V gene TRBV6-5 combines with J gene TRBJ1-1; tentatively, D is TRBD1 (5 bases). The CDR3 runs 12 residues. The germline V gene has CDR1 MNHEY and CDR2 SVGAGI. The germline V and J ends were trimmed by 4 bases and 4 bases, with 7 bases remaining between them. The CDR3 spells CASSWGGTEAFF. The CDR3 DNA follows: TGTGCCAGCAGTTGGGGCGGCACTGAAGCTTTCTTT.

V usage is TRBV6-5 and J usage is TRBJ1-6; TRBD1 aligns across 8 bases. This CDR3 is built from 14 residues. Trimming at V came to 5 bases and at J to 8 bases, leaving 5 bases not matched to a gene. The germline gives CDR1 MNHEY, CDR2 SVGAGI. The DNA of the CDR3 is TGTGCCAGCAGTAAGACAGGGGCTGATTCACCCCTCCACTTT. It translates to CASSKTGADSPLHF.

This clone came up once. The chain uses TRBV18 and TRBJ2-5, with TRBD1 as a possible D gene (6 bases). Germline V CDR1 and CDR2: KGHSH, LQKENI. The CDR3 has 18 amino acids. Trimming removed 5 bases at V and 1 base at J, with 23 bases between. CDR3 DNA: TGTGCCAGCTCATCCCTACTTGGGGGCGAGGGGACCCAAGAGACCCAGTACTTC. This sequence encodes CASSSLLGGEGTQETQYF.

This chain links TRBV6-5 with TRBJ2-7, with D maybe TRBD2 (5 bases). Germline CDR1 is MNHEY and CDR2 is SVGAGI. The length of the CDR3 is 13 residues. Trimming pared 8 bases from V and 3 bases from J, leaving 14 bases between. CDR3 region: CASVPIEGYEQYF. Written as DNA, the CDR3 is TGTGCCAGCGTCCCCATCGAGGGCTACGAGCAGTACTTC.

The chain has TRBV7-2 and TRBJ1-5; D is undetermined. The V gene's germline CDR1 is SGHTA and CDR2 FQGNSA. Deletions cut 2 bases from V and 1 base from J, with 12 bases between. This CDR3 region has 16 residues. CDR3 nucleotide sequence: TGTGCCAGCAGCTTATACTCAGGTGGAAGCAATCAGCCCCAGCATTTT. Its translation is CASSLYSGGSNQPQHF.